This T cell receptor beta chain was captured by sequencing in a study of T cell responses to AZD1222 COVID-19 vaccine. As regards this clone: Its antigen remains unknown.

Both about-4-week and about-12-week second-dose recipients were combined. Data came from immunoSEQ multiplex PCR; TCRdb stores just in-frame clones and leaves some out. The table lists 90,000 to 100,000 clones, approximately 90% of them singletons. Findings and caveats of the study: Mostly white British, mostly female donors; authors suggested clonal diversity may be underestimated. As reported, nearly half of all spike-specific TCRs target variant regions that are unmutated.

CDR3 length: 16 residues. CDR1 is LGHNA, CDR2 YSLEER, per germline. V lost 0 bases to trimming and J lost 6 bases, with 17 bases between them. The chain employs TRBV4-3 and TRBJ1-1; D is possibly TRBD1 (5 bases). The source of this sequence is an adult who received the AZD1222 COVID-19 vaccine. Sequencing was performed on peripheral blood, taken 28 days after the second AZD1222 dose. CDR3 nucleotides: TGCGCCAGCAGCCAAGATCCGCGGGCAGGGCAAGCTGAAGCTTTCTTT. It yields the protein CASSQDPRAGQAEAFF.